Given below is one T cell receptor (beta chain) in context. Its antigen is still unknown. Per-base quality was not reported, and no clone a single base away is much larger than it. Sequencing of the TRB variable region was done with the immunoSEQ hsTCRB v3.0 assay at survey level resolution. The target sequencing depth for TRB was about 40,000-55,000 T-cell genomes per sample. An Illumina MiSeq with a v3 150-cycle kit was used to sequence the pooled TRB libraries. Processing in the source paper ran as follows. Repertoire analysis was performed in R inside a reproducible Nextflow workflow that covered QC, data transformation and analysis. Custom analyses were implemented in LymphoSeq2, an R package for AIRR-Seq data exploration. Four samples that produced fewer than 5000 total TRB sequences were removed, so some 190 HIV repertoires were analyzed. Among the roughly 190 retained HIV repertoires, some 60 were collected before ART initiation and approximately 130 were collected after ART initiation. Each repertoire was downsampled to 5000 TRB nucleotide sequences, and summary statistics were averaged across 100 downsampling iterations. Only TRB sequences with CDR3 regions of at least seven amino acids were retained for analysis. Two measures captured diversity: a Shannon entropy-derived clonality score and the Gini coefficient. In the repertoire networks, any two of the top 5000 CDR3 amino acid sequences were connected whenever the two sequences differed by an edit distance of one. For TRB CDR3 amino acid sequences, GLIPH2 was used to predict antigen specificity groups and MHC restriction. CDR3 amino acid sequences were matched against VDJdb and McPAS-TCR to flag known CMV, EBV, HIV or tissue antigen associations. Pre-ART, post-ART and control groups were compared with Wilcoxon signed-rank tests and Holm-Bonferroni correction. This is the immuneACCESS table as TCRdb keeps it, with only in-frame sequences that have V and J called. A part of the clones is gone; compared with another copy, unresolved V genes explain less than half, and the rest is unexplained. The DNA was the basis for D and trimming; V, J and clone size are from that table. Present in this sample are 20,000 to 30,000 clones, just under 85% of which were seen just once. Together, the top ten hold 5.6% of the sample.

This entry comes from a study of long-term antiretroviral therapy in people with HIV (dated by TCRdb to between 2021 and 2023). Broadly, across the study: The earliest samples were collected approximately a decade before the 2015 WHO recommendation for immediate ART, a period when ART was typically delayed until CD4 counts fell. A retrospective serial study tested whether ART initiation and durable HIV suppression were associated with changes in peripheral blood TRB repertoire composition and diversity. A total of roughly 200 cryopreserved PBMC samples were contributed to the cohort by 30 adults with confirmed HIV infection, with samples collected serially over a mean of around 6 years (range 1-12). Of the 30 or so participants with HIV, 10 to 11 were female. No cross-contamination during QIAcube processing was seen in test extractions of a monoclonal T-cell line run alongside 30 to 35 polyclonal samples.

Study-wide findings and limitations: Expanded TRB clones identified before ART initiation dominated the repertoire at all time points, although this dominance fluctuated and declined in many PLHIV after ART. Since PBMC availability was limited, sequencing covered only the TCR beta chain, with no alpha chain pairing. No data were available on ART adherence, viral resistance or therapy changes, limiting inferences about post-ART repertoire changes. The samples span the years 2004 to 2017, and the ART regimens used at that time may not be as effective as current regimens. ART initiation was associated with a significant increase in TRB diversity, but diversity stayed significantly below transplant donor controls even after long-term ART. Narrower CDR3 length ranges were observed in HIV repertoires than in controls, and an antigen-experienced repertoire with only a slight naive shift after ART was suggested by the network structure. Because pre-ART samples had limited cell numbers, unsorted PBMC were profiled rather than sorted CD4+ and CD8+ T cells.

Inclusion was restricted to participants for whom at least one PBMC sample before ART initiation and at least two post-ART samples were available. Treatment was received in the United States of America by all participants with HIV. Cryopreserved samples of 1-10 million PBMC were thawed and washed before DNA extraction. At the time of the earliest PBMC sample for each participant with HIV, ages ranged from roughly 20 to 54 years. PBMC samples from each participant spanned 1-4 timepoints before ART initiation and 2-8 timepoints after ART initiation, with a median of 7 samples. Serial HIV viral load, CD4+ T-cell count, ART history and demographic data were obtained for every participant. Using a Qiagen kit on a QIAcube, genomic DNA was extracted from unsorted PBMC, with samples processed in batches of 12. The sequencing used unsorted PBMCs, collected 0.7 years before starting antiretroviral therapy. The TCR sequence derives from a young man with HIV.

The CDR3 region: CASNFYNEQFF. The nucleotides read TGTGCCAGCAACTTTTACAATGAGCAGTTCTTC. The receptor chain draws on TRBV6-5 and TRBJ2-1; the D gene remains uncertain. V drops 7 bases and J drops 4 bases, leaving 5 bases in between. The CDR3 covers 11 residues, taking in both the cysteine and the phenylalanine. This entry keeps only the CDR3 DNA: 33 bases, framed from base 1. CDR1 is given as MNHEY and CDR2 as SVGAGI, both from the germline V gene.